The sequence of this TCR beta chain was determined in a study of T cell changes during pregnancy in multiple sclerosis (dated by TCRdb to about 2019). About the investigation overall: The study examined how the T cell repertoire changed over the course of pregnancy in women with multiple sclerosis.

V is clipped by 7 bases and J by 1 base, and the sequence between their germline boundaries is 10 bases long. For CDR1 and CDR2, the germline V gene (reference sequence) lists MNHNY and SVGAGI. Spanning cysteine to phenylalanine, the CDR3 consists of 14 amino acids. Of the read, only the CDR3 DNA is kept; its 42 bases are in frame from base 1. A note on this clone: Its antigen is currently not known. No much larger clone exists at a distance of one base, and base qualities are not known.

Library creation used the immunoSEQ multiplex PCR assay. Sourced from immuneACCESS, this table was stored by TCRdb with only in-frame sequences that have V and J called. A share of the clones is absent; for the studies checked, an unresolved V gene accounts for under half, and the remainder has no known explanation. In all, the sample holds about 59,000 clones, and about 87% of those were seen once. The ten largest make up roughly 5.2% of the sample. Sequenced: peripheral blood from another person, used as feeder cells. This sequence originates from a human donor whose cells served as feeder cells for cultures in a pregnancy study. The rearrangement joined TRBV6-6 to TRBJ2-2; the D segment cannot be called with confidence. CDR3 reads: CASKTSVNTGELFF. The DNA sequence is as follows: TGTGCCAGCAAAACTTCCGTGAACACCGGGGAGCTGTTTTTT.